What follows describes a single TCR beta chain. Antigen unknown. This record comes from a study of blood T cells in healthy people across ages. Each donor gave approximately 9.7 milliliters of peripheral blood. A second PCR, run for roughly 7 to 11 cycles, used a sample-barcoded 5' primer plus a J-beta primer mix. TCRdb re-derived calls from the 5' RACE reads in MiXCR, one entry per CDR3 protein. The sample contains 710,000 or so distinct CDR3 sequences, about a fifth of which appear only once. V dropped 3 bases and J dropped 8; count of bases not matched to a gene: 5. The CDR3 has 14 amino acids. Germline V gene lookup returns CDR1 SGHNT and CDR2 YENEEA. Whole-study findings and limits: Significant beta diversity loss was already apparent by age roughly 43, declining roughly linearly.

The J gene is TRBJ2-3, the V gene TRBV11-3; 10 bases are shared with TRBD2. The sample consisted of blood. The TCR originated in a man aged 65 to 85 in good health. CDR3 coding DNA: TGTGCCAGCAGCTTCGGACTAGCGGAGGGTACGCAGTATTTT. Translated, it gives CASSFGLAEGTQYF.